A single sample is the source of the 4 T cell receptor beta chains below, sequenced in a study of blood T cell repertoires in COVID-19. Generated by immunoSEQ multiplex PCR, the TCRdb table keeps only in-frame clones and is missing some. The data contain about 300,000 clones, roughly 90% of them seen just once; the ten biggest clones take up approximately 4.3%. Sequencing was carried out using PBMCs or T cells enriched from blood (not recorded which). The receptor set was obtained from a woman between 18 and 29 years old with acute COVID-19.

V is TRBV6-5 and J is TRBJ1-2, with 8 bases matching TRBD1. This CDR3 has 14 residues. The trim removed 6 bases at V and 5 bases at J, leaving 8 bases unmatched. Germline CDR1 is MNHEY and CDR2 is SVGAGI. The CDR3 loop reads CASSPGQDQYGYTF. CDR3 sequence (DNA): TGTGCCAGCAGCCCGGGACAGGATCAATATGGCTACACCTTC.

The CDR3 coding sequence is TGTGCCTGGAGTATTTCCTTACCAGGCCCTGAAGCTTTCTTT. Translated: CAWSISLPGPEAFF. The chain links TRBV30 to TRBJ1-1; D is ambiguous. Trimming removed 2 bases from V and 6 bases from J, with 16 bases in between. Per germline, CDR1 GTSNPN and CDR2 SVGIG (reference sequence). The CDR3 has 14 amino acids.

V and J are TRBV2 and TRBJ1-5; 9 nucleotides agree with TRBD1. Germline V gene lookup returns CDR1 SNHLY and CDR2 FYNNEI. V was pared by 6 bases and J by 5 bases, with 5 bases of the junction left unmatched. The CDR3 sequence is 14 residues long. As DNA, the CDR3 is TGTGCCAGCAGCTGGACAGGGGATTATCAGCCCCAGCATTTT. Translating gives CASSWTGDYQPQHF.

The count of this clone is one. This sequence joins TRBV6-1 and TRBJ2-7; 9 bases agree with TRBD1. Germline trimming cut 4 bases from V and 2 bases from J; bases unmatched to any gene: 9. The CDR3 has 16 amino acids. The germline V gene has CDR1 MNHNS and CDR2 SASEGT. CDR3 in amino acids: CASSGSAGTGTYEQYF. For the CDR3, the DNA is TGTGCCAGCAGTGGGTCAGCCGGGACAGGGACCTACGAGCAGTACTTC.